This TCR beta chain emerged from a study of control samples from healthy donors and cancer patients. Trimming pared 1 base from V and 11 bases from J, leaving 14 bases between. CDR1 and CDR2 (germline): SGHAT, FQNNGV. The CDR3 covers 13 residues. Assay: immunoSEQ multiplex PCR; the TCRdb copy retains only in-frame clones and omits some. Seen here are roughly 200,000 clones, roughly nine tenths observed once, and the top ten hold 1.5% to 2%. The sequenced sample consisted of blood. The J gene is TRBJ1-1, the V gene TRBV11-2; no reliable D call. This receptor was obtained from a man aged 25 to 40 in good health. The CDR3, as DNA: TGTGCCAGCAGCTTAGCGGTAGGCGTGCTTGCTTTCTTT. Amino acid sequence: CASSLAVGVLAFF.